This TCR beta chain was profiled in a study of CXCR3-negative and CXCR3-positive naive CD8 T cells. Through 5' RACE with UMI labels, the TRB cDNA libraries were prepared. TCRdb reanalyzed the 5' RACE reads and collapses them to one entry per CDR3 protein, without DNA. The sample holds over 35,000 distinct CDR3 sequences. From germline, CDR1 is MDHEN and CDR2 SYDVKM. CDR3 length equals 16 residues. The sample was naive CXCR3- CD8+ T cells from blood. Subset of the sample: CD45RO-CCR7+CD27+CD95- naive CD8+ T cells lacking CXCR3 (TNR3-). The V call is TRBV28, the J call TRBJ2-1; the D gene TCRdb calls, TRBD2, cannot be checked with no DNA. The receptor's source is a human donor in good health. Some clones in this sample may be carry-over from other donors' samples. CDR3 in amino acids: CASSLLAGGVLNEQFF.